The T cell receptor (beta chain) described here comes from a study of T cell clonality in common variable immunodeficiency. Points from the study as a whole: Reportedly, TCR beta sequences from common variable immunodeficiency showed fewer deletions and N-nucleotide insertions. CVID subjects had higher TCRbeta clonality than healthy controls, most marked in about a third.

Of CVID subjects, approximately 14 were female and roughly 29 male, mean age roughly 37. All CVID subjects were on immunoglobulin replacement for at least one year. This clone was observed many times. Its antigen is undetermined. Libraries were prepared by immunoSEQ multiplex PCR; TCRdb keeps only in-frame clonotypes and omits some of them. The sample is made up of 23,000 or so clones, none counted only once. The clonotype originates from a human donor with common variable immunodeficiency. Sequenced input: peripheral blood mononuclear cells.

This chain's CDR3 is CASSIKVGGQGYEKLFF. Incomplete CDR3 DNA: TGTGCCAGTAGTATCAAGGTCGGAGGACAGGGGTATGAAAAA. The V call is TRBV19, the J call TRBJ1-4; the match to TRBD1 covers 9 bases. Coverage ceases 3 residues before the CDR3 finishes, and the germline J gene fills in the end. The CDR3 covers 17 residues. With 3 bases clipped from V and 6 bases from J, the junction kept 11 bases outside the gene matches. Per the germline V gene, CDR1 is LNHDA and CDR2 is SQIVND (reference sequence). Full variable domain (missing parts from reference TRBV19 and TRBJ1-4): DGGITQSPKYLFRKEGQNVTLSCEQNLNHDAMYWYRQDPGQGLRLIYYSQIVNDFQKGDIAEGYSVSREKKESFPLTVTSAQKNPTAFYLCASSIKVGGQGYEKLFFGSGTQLSVL.